These T cell receptor beta chains were read from a single sample in a study of siplizumab effects on memory and regulatory T cells. This table comes from immunoSEQ multiplex PCR, and its TCRdb copy is limited to in-frame clones, with some not included. The sample contains about 120,000 clones, approximately 94% of which appear only once. The sequencing sample was made of non-Treg CD4+ T cells sorted from blood. All receptors come from a human donor in good health. The CDR3 runs from the conserved cysteine through the conserved F or W. Fields, in order: V gene, J gene, clone size, CDR3 length, D gene, CDR3 protein, CDR3 DNA. A D gene is named only where the DNA matches it firmly. Clone size appears in some rows only: once, few, many, or a class for an expanded clone.

v_call: TRBV12-5; j_call: TRBJ2-5; clone_size: once; cdr3_length: 16; d_call: NA; cdr3_aa: CASGPPRPGNGETQYF; cdr3_nt: TGTGCTAGTGGCCCCCCAAGGCCGGGGAATGGCGAGACCCAGTACTTC
v_call: TRBV5-1; j_call: TRBJ1-1; clone_size: NA; cdr3_length: 14; d_call: TRBD1; cdr3_aa: CASSIQGGNTEAFF; cdr3_nt: TGCGCCAGCAGCATCCAGGGGGGGAACACTGAAGCTTTCTTT
v_call: TRBV5-1; j_call: TRBJ1-3; clone_size: few; cdr3_length: 17; d_call: NA; cdr3_aa: CASSLSPAASSGNTIYF; cdr3_nt: TGCGCCAGCAGCTTGAGTCCTGCGGCGAGCTCTGGAAACACCATATATTTT
v_call: TRBV4-1; j_call: TRBJ1-2; clone_size: NA; cdr3_length: 14; d_call: NA; cdr3_aa: CASSQAQGIYGYTF; cdr3_nt: TGCGCCAGCAGCCAAGCTCAGGGAATCTATGGCTACACCTTC
v_call: TRBV19; j_call: TRBJ2-3; clone_size: once; cdr3_length: 13; d_call: NA; cdr3_aa: CASSIEPGQLKYF; cdr3_nt: TGTGCCAGTAGTATTGAGCCCGGACAGTTAAAGTATTTT
v_call: TRBV19; j_call: TRBJ2-7; clone_size: NA; cdr3_length: 13; d_call: TRBD1; cdr3_aa: CASSMTGGNEQYF; cdr3_nt: TGTGCCAGTAGTATGACAGGGGGGAACGAGCAGTACTTC
v_call: TRBV19; j_call: TRBJ1-2; clone_size: NA; cdr3_length: 15; d_call: TRBD1; cdr3_aa: CASNPGTAYNYGYTF; cdr3_nt: TGTGCCAGTAATCCCGGGACAGCTTACAACTATGGCTACACCTTC
v_call: TRBV6-5; j_call: TRBJ1-1; clone_size: NA; cdr3_length: 13; d_call: NA; cdr3_aa: CASSRDTHTEAFF; cdr3_nt: TGTGCCAGCAGCAGGGACACCCACACTGAAGCTTTCTTT
v_call: TRBV14; j_call: TRBJ1-6; clone_size: NA; cdr3_length: 16; d_call: NA; cdr3_aa: CASSDLPTRRNSPLHF; cdr3_nt: TGTGCCAGCAGCGATCTTCCCACACGGAGGAATTCACCCCTCCACTTT
v_call: TRBV18; j_call: TRBJ1-4; clone_size: NA; cdr3_length: 14; d_call: NA; cdr3_aa: CASSPGSTNEKLFF; cdr3_nt: TGTGCCAGCTCCCCAGGATCTACTAATGAAAAACTGTTTTTT
v_call: TRBV14; j_call: TRBJ1-4; clone_size: NA; cdr3_length: 15; d_call: TRBD1; cdr3_aa: CASSQVGTGYQKLFF; cdr3_nt: TGTGCCAGCAGCCAAGTTGGGACAGGGTACCAAAAACTGTTTTTT
v_call: TRBV27; j_call: TRBJ2-7; clone_size: once; cdr3_length: 14; d_call: NA; cdr3_aa: CASSPGDSPGEQYF; cdr3_nt: TGTGCCAGCAGTCCCGGGGACTCCCCGGGCGAGCAGTACTTC
v_call: TRBV7-2; j_call: TRBJ2-5; clone_size: NA; cdr3_length: 13; d_call: TRBD1; cdr3_aa: CASSGDRQETQYF; cdr3_nt: TGTGCCAGCAGCGGGGACAGGCAAGAGACCCAGTACTTC
v_call: TRBV5-1; j_call: TRBJ2-6; clone_size: NA; cdr3_length: 18; d_call: TRBD1; cdr3_aa: CASSLFPDRTSGANVLTF; cdr3_nt: TGCGCCAGCAGCTTGTTCCCGGACAGGACGTCTGGGGCCAACGTCCTGACTTTC
v_call: TRBV5-1; j_call: TRBJ1-1; clone_size: once; cdr3_length: 14; d_call: NA; cdr3_aa: CASSVSTGSTEAFF; cdr3_nt: TGCGCCAGCAGCGTCTCGACTGGGAGCACTGAAGCTTTCTTT
v_call: TRBV6-5; j_call: TRBJ2-2; clone_size: NA; cdr3_length: 14; d_call: NA; cdr3_aa: CASRRQAGTGELFF; cdr3_nt: TGTGCCAGCAGGCGACAGGCCGGGACCGGGGAGCTGTTTTTT
v_call: TRBV7-9; j_call: TRBJ2-3; clone_size: NA; cdr3_length: 14; d_call: NA; cdr3_aa: CASSPLLGADTQYF; cdr3_nt: TGTGCCAGCAGCCCACTTCTTGGGGCAGATACGCAGTATTTT
v_call: TRBV6-1; j_call: TRBJ2-2; clone_size: NA; cdr3_length: 14; d_call: NA; cdr3_aa: CASIIRITGGELFF; cdr3_nt: TGTGCCAGCATCATAAGAATAACAGGCGGGGAGCTGTTTTTT
v_call: TRBV7-2; j_call: TRBJ2-5; clone_size: NA; cdr3_length: 15; d_call: NA; cdr3_aa: CASSIVANPQETQYF; cdr3_nt: TGTGCCAGCAGCATAGTAGCGAATCCCCAAGAGACCCAGTACTTC
v_call: TRBV5-1; j_call: TRBJ2-3; clone_size: NA; cdr3_length: 15; d_call: NA; cdr3_aa: CASSLEGSRTDTQYF; cdr3_nt: TGCGCCAGCAGCTTGGAAGGGTCTCGCACAGATACGCAGTATTTT
v_call: TRBV2; j_call: TRBJ1-2; clone_size: NA; cdr3_length: 15; d_call: NA; cdr3_aa: CASSEGTKGNYGYTF; cdr3_nt: TGTGCCAGCAGTGAAGGGACCAAGGGTAACTATGGCTACACCTTC
v_call: TRBV7-6; j_call: TRBJ2-2; clone_size: NA; cdr3_length: 15; d_call: NA; cdr3_aa: CASSLDPLRTGELFF; cdr3_nt: TGTGCCAGCAGCTTAGATCCCCTTCGGACCGGGGAGCTGTTTTTT
v_call: TRBV5-4; j_call: TRBJ2-5; clone_size: once; cdr3_length: 15; d_call: NA; cdr3_aa: CASSLDQLTQETQYF; cdr3_nt: TGTGCCAGCAGCTTGGACCAGCTTACACAAGAGACCCAGTACTTC
v_call: TRBV6-5; j_call: TRBJ2-7; clone_size: NA; cdr3_length: 15; d_call: NA; cdr3_aa: CASSYSVSQVYEQYF; cdr3_nt: TGTGCCAGCAGTTACTCGGTGTCGCAGGTATACGAGCAGTACTTC
v_call: TRBV11-2; j_call: TRBJ2-7; clone_size: NA; cdr3_length: 15; d_call: NA; cdr3_aa: CASSTLWDRTYEQYF; cdr3_nt: TGTGCCAGCAGCACTCTTTGGGACCGTACCTACGAGCAGTACTTC
v_call: TRBV14; j_call: TRBJ2-1; clone_size: NA; cdr3_length: 13; d_call: NA; cdr3_aa: CASRRLGGPEQFF; cdr3_nt: TGTGCCAGCAGGCGACTAGGCGGGCCTGAGCAGTTCTTC
v_call: TRBV4-1; j_call: TRBJ1-2; clone_size: NA; cdr3_length: 14; d_call: TRBD1; cdr3_aa: CASSRDRGIYGYTF; cdr3_nt: TGCGCCAGCAGCAGGGACAGGGGCATCTATGGCTACACCTTC
v_call: TRBV10-2; j_call: TRBJ2-3; clone_size: NA; cdr3_length: 17; d_call: TRBD2; cdr3_aa: CASSAGRTSGYTDTQYF; cdr3_nt: TGCGCCAGCAGCGCAGGGAGGACTAGCGGATACACAGATACGCAGTATTTT
v_call: TRBV2; j_call: TRBJ2-7; clone_size: NA; cdr3_length: 12; d_call: TRBD2; cdr3_aa: CAGRGRDYEQYF; cdr3_nt: TGTGCCGGGAGGGGCAGGGACTACGAGCAGTACTTC
v_call: TRBV6-1; j_call: TRBJ2-7; clone_size: NA; cdr3_length: 15; d_call: TRBD1; cdr3_aa: CASTIGQGTTYEQYF; cdr3_nt: TGTGCCAGCACGATCGGACAGGGAACAACCTACGAGCAGTACTTC
v_call: TRBV5-1; j_call: TRBJ2-1; clone_size: once; cdr3_length: 14; d_call: TRBD1; cdr3_aa: CASSLGTGSDEQFF; cdr3_nt: TGCGCCAGCAGCTTAGGGACAGGGTCCGATGAGCAGTTCTTC
v_call: TRBV19; j_call: TRBJ1-4; clone_size: NA; cdr3_length: 11; d_call: NA; cdr3_aa: CASNLNEKLFF; cdr3_nt: TGTGCCAGTAACCTTAATGAAAAACTGTTTTTT
v_call: TRBV5-4; j_call: TRBJ2-5; clone_size: NA; cdr3_length: 13; d_call: TRBD1; cdr3_aa: CASSFQGEETQYF; cdr3_nt: TGTGCCAGCAGCTTCCAGGGGGAGGAGACCCAGTACTTC
v_call: TRBV4-1; j_call: TRBJ2-6; clone_size: NA; cdr3_length: 19; d_call: TRBD1; cdr3_aa: CASSQELGQGASGANVLTF; cdr3_nt: TGCGCCAGCAGCCAAGAGTTGGGACAGGGGGCGAGTGGGGCCAACGTCCTGACTTTC
v_call: TRBV14; j_call: TRBJ2-6; clone_size: NA; cdr3_length: 16; d_call: NA; cdr3_aa: CASSQVTPSGANVLTF; cdr3_nt: TGTGCCAGCAGCCAAGTCACGCCGAGTGGGGCCAACGTCCTGACTTTC
v_call: TRBV18; j_call: TRBJ2-6; clone_size: few; cdr3_length: 16; d_call: NA; cdr3_aa: CASSPPGSSGANVLTF; cdr3_nt: TGTGCCAGCTCACCACCGGGGAGCTCTGGGGCCAACGTCCTGACTTTC
v_call: TRBV19; j_call: TRBJ1-1; clone_size: once; cdr3_length: 16; d_call: NA; cdr3_aa: CASRFPGGQANTEAFF; cdr3_nt: TGTGCCAGTAGGTTCCCGGGAGGCCAAGCGAACACTGAAGCTTTCTTT
v_call: TRBV30; j_call: TRBJ2-3; clone_size: NA; cdr3_length: 16; d_call: TRBD2; cdr3_aa: CAWINPGLAGVDTQYF; cdr3_nt: TGTGCCTGGATAAACCCGGGACTAGCGGGAGTAGATACGCAGTATTTT
v_call: TRBV11-2; j_call: TRBJ1-1; clone_size: few; cdr3_length: 15; d_call: NA; cdr3_aa: CASSLSSFLNTEAFF; cdr3_nt: TGTGCCAGCAGCTTAAGTTCTTTCCTGAACACTGAAGCTTTCTTT
v_call: TRBV9; j_call: TRBJ1-4; clone_size: NA; cdr3_length: 15; d_call: NA; cdr3_aa: CASSPTAGMVEKLFF; cdr3_nt: TGTGCCAGCAGCCCGACAGCAGGGATGGTTGAAAAACTGTTTTTT
v_call: TRBV23-1; j_call: TRBJ2-7; clone_size: NA; cdr3_length: 14; d_call: NA; cdr3_aa: CASSDTRSSYEQYF; cdr3_nt: TGCGCCAGCAGCGACACCCGTAGCTCCTACGAGCAGTACTTC
v_call: TRBV6-5; j_call: TRBJ1-4; clone_size: once; cdr3_length: 14; d_call: TRBD1; cdr3_aa: CASRKQGLGEKLFF; cdr3_nt: TGTGCCAGCAGGAAACAGGGGCTGGGTGAAAAACTGTTTTTT
v_call: TRBV9; j_call: TRBJ1-5; clone_size: NA; cdr3_length: 15; d_call: NA; cdr3_aa: CASSVGGEVDQPQHF; cdr3_nt: TGTGCCAGCAGCGTAGGGGGGGAGGTGGATCAGCCCCAGCATTTT
v_call: TRBV9; j_call: TRBJ2-2; clone_size: NA; cdr3_length: 16; d_call: TRBD2; cdr3_aa: CASSVGLAGNTGELFF; cdr3_nt: TGTGCCAGCAGCGTAGGCCTAGCGGGGAACACCGGGGAGCTGTTTTTT
v_call: TRBV6-6; j_call: TRBJ2-7; clone_size: once; cdr3_length: 12; d_call: NA; cdr3_aa: CASSYSTYEQYF; cdr3_nt: TGTGCCAGCAGTTACTCGACCTACGAGCAGTACTTC
v_call: TRBV2; j_call: TRBJ2-1; clone_size: NA; cdr3_length: 13; d_call: TRBD2; cdr3_aa: CASSTSGYNEQFF; cdr3_nt: TGTGCCAGCAGTACTAGCGGATACAATGAGCAGTTCTTC
v_call: TRBV6-6; j_call: TRBJ2-4; clone_size: NA; cdr3_length: 16; d_call: NA; cdr3_aa: CASSPHNTGGLDIQYF; cdr3_nt: TGTGCCAGCAGCCCCCACAACACCGGCGGGTTGGACATTCAGTACTTC
v_call: TRBV7-3; j_call: TRBJ2-5; clone_size: NA; cdr3_length: 13; d_call: NA; cdr3_aa: CASSLDRLGEQYF; cdr3_nt: TGTGCCAGCAGCTTAGATCGGCTAGGGGAGCAGTACTTC
v_call: TRBV5-4; j_call: TRBJ2-3; clone_size: NA; cdr3_length: 16; d_call: NA; cdr3_aa: CASHPGDWLSTDTQYF; cdr3_nt: TGTGCCAGCCACCCTGGGGACTGGTTATCCACAGATACGCAGTATTTT
v_call: TRBV6-1; j_call: TRBJ1-1; clone_size: NA; cdr3_length: 14; d_call: NA; cdr3_aa: CASSDGGLNTEAFF; cdr3_nt: TGTGCCAGCAGTGATGGTGGGCTGAACACTGAAGCTTTCTTT
v_call: TRBV19; j_call: TRBJ1-2; clone_size: NA; cdr3_length: 15; d_call: NA; cdr3_aa: CASVGLGSNSYGYTF; cdr3_nt: TGTGCCAGTGTGGGCCTCGGCAGCAACTCCTATGGCTACACCTTC
v_call: TRBV6-6; j_call: TRBJ1-2; clone_size: NA; cdr3_length: 14; d_call: NA; cdr3_aa: CASSYRGGREGYTF; cdr3_nt: TGTGCCAGCAGTTACCGCGGGGGTCGGGAGGGCTACACCTTC
v_call: TRBV2; j_call: TRBJ1-2; clone_size: NA; cdr3_length: 13; d_call: NA; cdr3_aa: CASSEDNSYGYTF; cdr3_nt: TGTGCCAGCAGTGAAGACAACAGCTATGGCTACACCTTC
v_call: TRBV5-4; j_call: TRBJ1-1; clone_size: NA; cdr3_length: 14; d_call: NA; cdr3_aa: CASSLVGLNTEAFF; cdr3_nt: TGTGCCAGCAGCTTGGTAGGTTTAAACACTGAAGCTTTCTTT
v_call: TRBV10-3; j_call: TRBJ2-3; clone_size: NA; cdr3_length: 13; d_call: NA; cdr3_aa: CAIKETYTDTQYF; cdr3_nt: TGTGCCATCAAAGAGACTTACACAGATACGCAGTATTTT
v_call: TRBV9; j_call: TRBJ1-2; clone_size: NA; cdr3_length: 16; d_call: TRBD1; cdr3_aa: CASSADRQGGNYGYTF; cdr3_nt: TGTGCCAGCAGCGCAGACCGACAGGGAGGTAACTATGGCTACACCTTC
v_call: TRBV14; j_call: TRBJ2-5; clone_size: NA; cdr3_length: 15; d_call: TRBD1; cdr3_aa: CASSQGGRGRETQYF; cdr3_nt: TGTGCCAGCAGCCAAGGCGGAAGGGGGCGGGAGACCCAGTACTTC